This passage covers 6 T cell receptor beta chains from one sample sequenced in a study of early T cells in non-severe SARS-CoV-2 infection (dated by TCRdb to 2020 to 2023). The library was produced with 5' RACE. This sample was sequenced with a NextSeq 500. TCRdb's own reprocessing of the public reads used fastp at Q25 and MiXCR and kept productive beta chains. Rows with a matching CDR3 protein are joined into one entry that keeps the most common DNA and genes. The sample table lists tens of thousands of distinct CDR3 sequences, about 4.5% of them with a count of one. Approximately 6% of the sample is taken by the ten largest. The specimen comprised whole blood, sampled at baseline. The receptors stem from an adult who was a healthcare worker with PCR-confirmed SARS-CoV-2 infection or an uninfected control (not recorded which).

This clonotype was picked up many times. The chain uses TRBV12-3 or TRBV12-4 and TRBJ2-1; D uncertain. With 6 bases removed from V and 0 bases from J, the gap between germline ends came to 12 bases. CDR3 length: 15 amino acids. The CDR3 bases are TGTGCCAGCAGCAAAGACTTGAGCTCCTACAATGAGCAGTTCTTC. Its translation is CASSKDLSSYNEQFF.

In its sample, this clonotype was seen many times. This chain uses TRBV5-1 with TRBJ2-2, with 10 bases identical to TRBD2. This CDR3 contains 16 residues. The J segment lost 5 bases and the V segment lost 4 bases, leaving 8 bases of the junction unmatched. Per the germline V gene, CDR1 is SGHRS and CDR2 is YFSETQ. The CDR3 region has the DNA TGCGCCAGCAGCCCTAGCGGGAGTGTTAAGACCGGGGAGCTGTTTTTT. It is translated as CASSPSGSVKTGELFF.

The rearrangement uses TRBV28 and TRBJ2-7, with 10 bases identical to TRBD1. Germline loops: CDR1 MDHEN, CDR2 SYDVKM. CDR3 length: 15 amino acids. V was pared by 3 bases and J by 4 bases, with 6 bases of the junction left unmatched. The CDR3 DNA follows: TGTGCCAGCAGTTTGGGCCCGGACAGGGGGTACGAGCAGTACTTC. Its translation is CASSLGPDRGYEQYF.

In its sample, this clonotype was seen many times. The chain carries TRBV12-3 or TRBV12-4 and TRBJ2-7, with D perhaps being TRBD1 or TRBD2 (5 bases each). The ends were cut back, 3 bases at V and 2 bases at J, with 11 bases in the middle. The CDR3 is made up of 14 amino acids. In nucleotides, the CDR3 is TGTGCCAGCAGTTTTAGGCAGGGAGCCTACGAGCAGTACTTC. Protein product: CASSFRQGAYEQYF.

Ten or more counts support this clonotype. The CDR3 sequence: CSARDPAGKGGELFF. The CDR3 DNA reads as TGCAGTGCTAGAGACCCAGCGGGGAAGGGCGGGGAGCTGTTTTTT. The chain links TRBV20-1 to TRBJ2-2, with 7 bases identical to TRBD2. The CDR3 has 15 amino acids. The V and J ends lost 0 bases and 7 bases, in that order; junction bases with no gene match: 8. From germline, CDR1 is DFQATT and CDR2 SNEGSKA (reference sequence).

This clonotype was recorded many times. The V and J genes are TRBV5-1 and TRBJ2-6; unclear D gene. Germline V gene lookup returns CDR1 SGHRS and CDR2 YFSETQ. CDR3 length: 14 residues. Between the trimmed V and J ends, which lost 1 base and 0 bases, there was a span of 2 bases. The CDR3: CASSLYSGANVLTF. The CDR3 bases are TGCGCCAGCAGCTTGTACTCTGGGGCCAACGTCCTGACTTTC.